This TCR beta chain was captured by sequencing in a study of OX40 agonist ivuxolimab in advanced cancers. The length of the CDR3 is 14 residues. Trimming took off 4 bases at V and 6 bases at J, with 13 bases between the two ends. Germline CDR1 is MNHEY and CDR2 is SVGAGI. No patient had autoimmune disease or received systemic immunosuppression. Drawing of blood for sampling happened at baseline, at cycle 4 day 1, and at cycle 7 day 1. Study-wide results and limits: Normalized T-cell clonal expansion was also low in some nonresponders.

A note on this clone: Its specificity is not known.

Only in-frame clones appear in the TCRdb table, and some are missing; sequencing was by immunoSEQ multiplex PCR. This table holds tens of thousands of clones, roughly nine tenths found once. The source was CD4+ or CD8+ T cells sorted from blood, collected in a trial of the OX40 agonist ivuxolimab. V gene TRBV6-5 combines with J gene TRBJ1-5; D uncertain. This clonotype was sampled from an adult with an advanced solid tumor such as melanoma, head and neck, liver or kidney cancer. CDR3 nucleotides: TGTGCCAGCAGTTCCCGGGCTCCGGGTCAGCCCCAGCATTTT. It translates to CASSSRAPGQPQHF.